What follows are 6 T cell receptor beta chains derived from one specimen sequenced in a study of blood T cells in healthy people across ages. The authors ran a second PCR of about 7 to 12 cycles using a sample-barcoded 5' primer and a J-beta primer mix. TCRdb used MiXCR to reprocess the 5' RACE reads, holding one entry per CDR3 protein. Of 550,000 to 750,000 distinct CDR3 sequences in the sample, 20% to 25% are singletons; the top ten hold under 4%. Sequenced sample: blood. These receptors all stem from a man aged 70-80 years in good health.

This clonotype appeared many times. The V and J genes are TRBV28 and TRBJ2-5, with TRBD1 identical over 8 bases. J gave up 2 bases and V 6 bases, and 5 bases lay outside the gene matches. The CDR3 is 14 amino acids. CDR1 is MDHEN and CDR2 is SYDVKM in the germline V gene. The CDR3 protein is CASSSGTGQETQYF. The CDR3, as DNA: TGTGCCAGCAGCTCCGGGACAGGTCAAGAGACCCAGTACTTC. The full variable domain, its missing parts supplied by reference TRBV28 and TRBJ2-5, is DVKVTQSSRYLVKRTGEKVFLECVQDMDHENMFWYRQDPGLGLRLIYFSYDVKMKEKGDIPEGYSVSREKKERFSLILESASTNQTSMYLCASSSGTGQETQYFGPGTRLLVL.

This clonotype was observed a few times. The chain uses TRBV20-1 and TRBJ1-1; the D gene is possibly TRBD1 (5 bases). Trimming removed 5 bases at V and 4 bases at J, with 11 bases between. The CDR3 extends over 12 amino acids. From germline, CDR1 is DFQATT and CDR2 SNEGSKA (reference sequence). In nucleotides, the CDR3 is TGCAGTGCTCTACCCGGGGGCACTGAAGCTTTCTTT. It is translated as CSALPGGTEAFF.

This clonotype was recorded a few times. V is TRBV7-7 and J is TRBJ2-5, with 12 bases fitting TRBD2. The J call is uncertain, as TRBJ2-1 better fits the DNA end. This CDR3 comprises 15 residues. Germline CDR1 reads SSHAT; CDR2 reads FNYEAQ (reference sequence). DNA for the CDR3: TGTGCTAGCGGGCCCCTAGCGGGAGGGTTTAATGAGCAGTTCTTC. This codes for CASGPLAGGFNEQFF.

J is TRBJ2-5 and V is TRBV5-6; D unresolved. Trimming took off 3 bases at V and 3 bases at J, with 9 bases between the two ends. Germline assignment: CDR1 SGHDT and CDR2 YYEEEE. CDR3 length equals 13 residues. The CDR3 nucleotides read TGTGCCAGCAGCTCCCACTACGAAGAGACCCAGTACTTC. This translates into CASSSHYEETQYF.

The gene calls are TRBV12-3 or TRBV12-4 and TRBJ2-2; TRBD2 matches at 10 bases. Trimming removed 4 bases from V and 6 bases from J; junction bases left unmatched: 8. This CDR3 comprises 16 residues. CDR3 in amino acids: CASSSRSSGSPGELFF. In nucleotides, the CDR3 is TGTGCCAGCAGTTCTAGGTCTAGCGGGAGTCCCGGGGAGCTGTTTTTT.

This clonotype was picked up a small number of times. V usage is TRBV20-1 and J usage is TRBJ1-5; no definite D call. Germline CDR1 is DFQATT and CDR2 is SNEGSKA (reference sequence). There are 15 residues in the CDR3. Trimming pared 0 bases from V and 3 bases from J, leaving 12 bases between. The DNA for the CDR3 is TGCAGTGCTAGAGATGCAAGGGCCGTCAATCAGCCCCAGCATTTT. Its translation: CSARDARAVNQPQHF.